This T cell receptor beta chain was identified in a study of OX40 agonist ivuxolimab in advanced cancers. The wider study: Patients were infused with ivuxolimab every 2 weeks at 0.01 to 10 mg/kg. Overall study findings and caveats: At 0.1 to 3.0 mg/kg and by week 6, CD4+ and CD8+ T cells in the blood had expanded clonally. Averaged across samples, CD8+ T cells carried more expanded clones than CD4+ did.

Assay used: immunoSEQ multiplex PCR; TCRdb lists only in-frame clones, some missing. The repertoire holds approximately 160,000 clones, with approximately 94% as singletons. On this clone: Its antigen remains unknown.

With 2 bases removed from V and 7 bases from J, the gap between germline ends came to 18 bases. The CDR3 covers 15 residues. Germline loops: CDR1 MDHEN, CDR2 SYDVKM. The sequences come from CD4+ or CD8+ T cells sorted from blood, collected in a trial of the OX40 agonist ivuxolimab. The V call is TRBV28, the J call TRBJ2-7, with D unclear. The clonotype comes from an adult with an advanced solid tumor such as melanoma, head and neck, liver or kidney cancer. The CDR3 is CASSLTPLRAGEQYF. The CDR3 coding sequence is TGTGCCAGCAGTTTAACTCCTCTCCGGGCTGGGGAGCAGTACTTC.